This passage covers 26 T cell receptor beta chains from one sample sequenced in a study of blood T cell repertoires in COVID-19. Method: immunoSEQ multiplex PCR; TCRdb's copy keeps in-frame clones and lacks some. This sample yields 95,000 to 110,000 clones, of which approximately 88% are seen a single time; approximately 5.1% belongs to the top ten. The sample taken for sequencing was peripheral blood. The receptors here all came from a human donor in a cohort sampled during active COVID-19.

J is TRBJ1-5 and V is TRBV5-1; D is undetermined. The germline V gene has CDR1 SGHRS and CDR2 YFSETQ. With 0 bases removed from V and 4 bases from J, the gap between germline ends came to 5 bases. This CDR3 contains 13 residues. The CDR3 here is CASSLGVNQPQHF. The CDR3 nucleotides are TGCGCCAGCAGCTTGGGCGTTAATCAGCCCCAGCATTTT.

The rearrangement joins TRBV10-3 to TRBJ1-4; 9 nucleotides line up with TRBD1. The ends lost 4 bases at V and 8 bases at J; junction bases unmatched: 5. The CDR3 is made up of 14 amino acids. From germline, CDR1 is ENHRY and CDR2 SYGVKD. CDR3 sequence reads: CAISGGTGNEKLFF. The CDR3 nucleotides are TGTGCCATCAGTGGCGGGACAGGGAACGAAAAACTGTTTTTT.

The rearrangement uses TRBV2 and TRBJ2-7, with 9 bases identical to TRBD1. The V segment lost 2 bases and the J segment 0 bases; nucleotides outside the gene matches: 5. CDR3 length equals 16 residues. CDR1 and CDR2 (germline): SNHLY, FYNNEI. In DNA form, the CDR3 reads TGTGCCAGCAGTGAATCCGGGACAGGGTCCTCCTACGAGCAGTACTTC. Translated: CASSESGTGSSYEQYF. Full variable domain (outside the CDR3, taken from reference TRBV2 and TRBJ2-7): EPEVTQTPSHQVTQMGQEVILRCVPISNHLYFYWYRQILGQKVEFLVSFYNNEISEKSEIFDDQFSVERPDGSNFTLKIRSTKLEDSAMYFCASSESGTGSSYEQYFGPGTRLTVT.

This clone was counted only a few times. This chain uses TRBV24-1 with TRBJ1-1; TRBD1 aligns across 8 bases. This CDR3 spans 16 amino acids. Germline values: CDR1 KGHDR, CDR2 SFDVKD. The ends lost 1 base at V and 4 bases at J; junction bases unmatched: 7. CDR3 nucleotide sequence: TGTGCCACCAGTGATTTTGGCAGGGGGCGACCCACTGAAGCTTTCTTT. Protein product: CATSDFGRGRPTEAFF.

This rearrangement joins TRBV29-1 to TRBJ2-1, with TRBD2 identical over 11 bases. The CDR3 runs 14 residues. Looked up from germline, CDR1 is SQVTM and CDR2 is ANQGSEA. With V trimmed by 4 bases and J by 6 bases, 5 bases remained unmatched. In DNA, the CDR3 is TGCAGCGTTGTTAGCGGGGGGGCTGGCAATGAGCAGTTCTTC. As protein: CSVVSGGAGNEQFF.

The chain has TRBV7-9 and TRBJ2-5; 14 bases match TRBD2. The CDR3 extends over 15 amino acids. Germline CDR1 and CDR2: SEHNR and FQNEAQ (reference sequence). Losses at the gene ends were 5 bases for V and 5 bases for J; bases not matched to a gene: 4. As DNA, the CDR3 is TGTGCCAGCAGCAGACTAGCGGGGGGGCATGAGACCCAGTACTTC. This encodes CASSRLAGGHETQYF.

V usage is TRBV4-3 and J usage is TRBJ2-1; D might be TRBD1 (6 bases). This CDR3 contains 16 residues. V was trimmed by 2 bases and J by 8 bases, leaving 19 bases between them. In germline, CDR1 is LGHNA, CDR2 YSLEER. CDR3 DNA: TGCGCCAGCAGCCAAAATGCCCCCAGGGGAATATATGAGCAGTTCTTC. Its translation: CASSQNAPRGIYEQFF.

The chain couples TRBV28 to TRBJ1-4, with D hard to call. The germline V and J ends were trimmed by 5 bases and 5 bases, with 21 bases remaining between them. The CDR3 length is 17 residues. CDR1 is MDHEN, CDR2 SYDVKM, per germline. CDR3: CASSPLAPQIRNEKLFF. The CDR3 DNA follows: TGTGCCAGCAGTCCGCTCGCCCCGCAGATAAGAAATGAAAAACTGTTTTTT. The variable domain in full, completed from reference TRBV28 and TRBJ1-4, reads DVKVTQSSRYLVKRTGEKVFLECVQDMDHENMFWYRQDPGLGLRLIYFSYDVKMKEKGDIPEGYSVSREKKERFSLILESASTNQTSMYLCASSPLAPQIRNEKLFFGSGTQLSVL.

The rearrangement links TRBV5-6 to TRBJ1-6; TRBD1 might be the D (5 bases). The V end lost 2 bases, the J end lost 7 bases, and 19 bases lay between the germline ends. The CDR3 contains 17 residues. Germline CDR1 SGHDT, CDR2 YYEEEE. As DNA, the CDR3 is TGTGCCAGCAGCTTCGAAGGGGCAGGGAATTGGAATTCACCCCTCCACTTT. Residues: CASSFEGAGNWNSPLHF.

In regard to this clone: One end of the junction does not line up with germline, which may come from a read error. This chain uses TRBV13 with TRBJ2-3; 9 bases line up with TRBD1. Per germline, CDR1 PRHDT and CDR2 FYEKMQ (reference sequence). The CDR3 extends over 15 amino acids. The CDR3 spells CASSLGTGRTDTQYF. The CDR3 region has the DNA TGTGCCAGCAGCCTAGGGACAGGGAGAACAGATACGCAGTATTTT.

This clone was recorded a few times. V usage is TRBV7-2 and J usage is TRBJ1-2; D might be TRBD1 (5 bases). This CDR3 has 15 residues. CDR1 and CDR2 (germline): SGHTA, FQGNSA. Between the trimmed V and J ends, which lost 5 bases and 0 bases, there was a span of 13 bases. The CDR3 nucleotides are TGTGCCAGCAGCGAAAACAGGCTCTCTAACTATGGCTACACCTTC. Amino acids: CASSENRLSNYGYTF.

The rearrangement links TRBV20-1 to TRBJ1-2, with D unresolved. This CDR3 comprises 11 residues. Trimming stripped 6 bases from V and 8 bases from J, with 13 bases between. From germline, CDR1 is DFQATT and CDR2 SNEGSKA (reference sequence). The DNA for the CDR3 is TGCAGTGCGCCAACAGTGCCCGGCTACACCTTC. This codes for CSAPTVPGYTF.

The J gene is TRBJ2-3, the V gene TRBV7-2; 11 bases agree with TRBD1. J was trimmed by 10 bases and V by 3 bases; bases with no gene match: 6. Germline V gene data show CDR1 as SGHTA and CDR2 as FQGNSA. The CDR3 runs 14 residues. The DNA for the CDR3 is TGTGCCAGCAGCTTTGGACAGGGGGCGTCCGCGCAGTATTTT. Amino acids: CASSFGQGASAQYF.

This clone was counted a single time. This CDR3 reads CASSEIRDRGLWAQHF. CDR3 nucleotide sequence: TGTGCCAGTAGTGAAATTAGGGACAGGGGGCTATGGGCCCAGCATTTT. The V and J genes are TRBV19 and TRBJ1-5, with 12 bases fitting TRBD1. Germline V lookup: CDR1 LNHDA, CDR2 SQIVND (reference sequence). J gave up 11 bases and V 5 bases, and 13 bases lay outside the gene matches. This CDR3 is 16 amino acids long.

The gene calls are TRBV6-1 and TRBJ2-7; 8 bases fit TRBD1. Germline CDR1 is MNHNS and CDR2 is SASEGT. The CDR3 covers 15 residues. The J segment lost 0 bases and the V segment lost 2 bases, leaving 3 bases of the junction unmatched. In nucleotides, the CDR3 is TGTGCCAGCAGTGAACGTCAGGGGGCCTCCTACGAGCAGTACTTC. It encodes CASSERQGASYEQYF.

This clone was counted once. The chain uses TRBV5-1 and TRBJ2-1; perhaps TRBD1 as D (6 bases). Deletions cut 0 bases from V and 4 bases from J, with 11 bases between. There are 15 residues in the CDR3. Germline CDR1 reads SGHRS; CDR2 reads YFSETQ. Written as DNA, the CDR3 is TGCGCCAGCAGCTTGGCCGCTGGACAGTACAATGAGCAGTTCTTC. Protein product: CASSLAAGQYNEQFF.

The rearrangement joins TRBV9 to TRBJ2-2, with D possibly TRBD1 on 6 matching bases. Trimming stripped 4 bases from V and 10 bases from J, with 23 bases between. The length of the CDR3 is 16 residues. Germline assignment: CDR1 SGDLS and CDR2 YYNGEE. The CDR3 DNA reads TGTGCCAGCAGCCCAACTACACAGGGCGGTAGGGAGGAGCTGTTTTTT. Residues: CASSPTTQGGREELFF.

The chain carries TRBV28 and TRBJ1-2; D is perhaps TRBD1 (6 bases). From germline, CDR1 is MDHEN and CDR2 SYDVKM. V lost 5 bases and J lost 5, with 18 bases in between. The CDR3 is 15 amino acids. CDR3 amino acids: CASSTPFRDNYGYTF. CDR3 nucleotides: TGTGCCAGCAGTACGCCCTTCAGGGACAATTATGGCTACACCTTC.

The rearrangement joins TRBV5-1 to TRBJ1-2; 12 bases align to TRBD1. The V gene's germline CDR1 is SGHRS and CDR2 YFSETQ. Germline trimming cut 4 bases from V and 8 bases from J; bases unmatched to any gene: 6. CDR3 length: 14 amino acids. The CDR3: CASSPGQGAQGYTF. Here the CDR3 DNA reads TGCGCCAGCAGCCCGGGACAGGGGGCGCAAGGCTACACCTTC.

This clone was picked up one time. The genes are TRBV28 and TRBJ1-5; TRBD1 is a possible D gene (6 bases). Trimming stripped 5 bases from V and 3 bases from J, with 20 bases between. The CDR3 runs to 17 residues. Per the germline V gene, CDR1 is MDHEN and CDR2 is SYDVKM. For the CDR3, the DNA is TGTGCCAGCAGTCCTTTGGCCTCGGGGGGGGCCAATCAGCCCCAGCATTTT. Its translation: CASSPLASGGANQPQHF.

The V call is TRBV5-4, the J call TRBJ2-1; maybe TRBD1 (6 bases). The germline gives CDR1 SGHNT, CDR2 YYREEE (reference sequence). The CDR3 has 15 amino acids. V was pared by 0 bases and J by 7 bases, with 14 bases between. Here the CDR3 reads CASSLGGTQGNEQFF. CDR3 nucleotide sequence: TGTGCCAGCAGCTTGGGGGGGACCCAGGGGAATGAGCAGTTCTTC. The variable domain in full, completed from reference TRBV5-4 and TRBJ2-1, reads ETGVTQSPTHLIKTRGQQVTLRCSSQSGHNTVSWYQQALGQGPQFIFQYYREEENGRGNFPPRFSGLQFPNYSSELNVNALELDDSALYLCASSLGGTQGNEQFFGPGTRLTVL.

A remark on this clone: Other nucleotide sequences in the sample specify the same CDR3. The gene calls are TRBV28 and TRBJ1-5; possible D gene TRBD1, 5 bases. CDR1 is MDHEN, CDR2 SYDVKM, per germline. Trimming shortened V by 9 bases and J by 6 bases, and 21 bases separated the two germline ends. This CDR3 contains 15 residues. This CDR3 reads CASSRAGGGIQPQHF. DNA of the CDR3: TGTGCCAGTAGCCGAGCCGGGGGGGGAATTCAGCCCCAGCATTTT.

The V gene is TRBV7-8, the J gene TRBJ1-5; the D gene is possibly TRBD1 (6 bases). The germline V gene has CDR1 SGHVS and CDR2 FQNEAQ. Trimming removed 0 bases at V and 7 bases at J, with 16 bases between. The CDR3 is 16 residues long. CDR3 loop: CASSLAWGQGNQPQHF. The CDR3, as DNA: TGTGCCAGCAGCTTAGCGTGGGGGCAGGGTAACCAGCCCCAGCATTTT.

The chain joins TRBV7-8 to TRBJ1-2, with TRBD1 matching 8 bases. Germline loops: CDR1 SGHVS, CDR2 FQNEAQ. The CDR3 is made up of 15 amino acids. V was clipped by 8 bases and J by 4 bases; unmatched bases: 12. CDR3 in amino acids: CASGQGSPLTYGYTF. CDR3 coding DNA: TGTGCCAGCGGACAGGGAAGCCCCCTCACCTATGGCTACACCTTC.

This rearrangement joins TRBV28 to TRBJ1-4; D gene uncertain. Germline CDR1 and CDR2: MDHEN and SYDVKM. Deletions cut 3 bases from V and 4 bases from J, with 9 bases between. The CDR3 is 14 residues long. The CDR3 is CASSLWQDNEKLFF. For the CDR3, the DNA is TGTGCCAGCAGTTTGTGGCAGGATAATGAAAAACTGTTTTTT.

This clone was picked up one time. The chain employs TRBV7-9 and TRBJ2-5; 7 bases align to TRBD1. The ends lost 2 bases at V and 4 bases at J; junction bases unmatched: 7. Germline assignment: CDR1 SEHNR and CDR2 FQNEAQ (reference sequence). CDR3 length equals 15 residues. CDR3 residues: CASSLPTGSLETQYF. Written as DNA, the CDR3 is TGTGCCAGCAGCTTACCGACAGGGTCGTTAGAGACCCAGTACTTC. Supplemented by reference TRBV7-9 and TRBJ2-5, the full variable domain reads DTGVSQNPRHKITKRGQNVTFRCDPISEHNRLYWYRQTLGQGPEFLTYFQNEAQLEKSRLLSDRFSAERPKGSFSTLEIQRTEQGDSAMYLCASSLPTGSLETQYFGPGTRLLVL.